This T cell receptor beta chain was sequenced in a study of shared clonotypes between healthy human individuals. The V gene's germline CDR1 is SGHTA and CDR2 FQGNSA. V dropped 4 bases and J dropped 10; count of bases not matched to a gene: 11. This CDR3 has 16 residues. TCRdb keeps only in-frame clones here, not all; method: immunoSEQ multiplex PCR. The sample comprises roughly 2 million clones, around 95% of which are singletons, and around 0.13% rests with the top ten. Healthy HIV-negative adults with no recent acute infections or vaccinations were recruited as donors. The clonotype was recovered from a man younger than 30 in good health. The chain combines TRBV7-2 with TRBJ2-1; 12 bases map to TRBD2. Source material: naive CD4+ T cells sorted from blood. Subset: CD45RA+ positively selected. CDR3 amino acids: CASSSQLLAGGREQFF. CDR3 nucleotides: TGTGCCAGCAGCTCCCAACTACTAGCGGGAGGCCGGGAGCAGTTCTTC. Together with reference TRBV7-2 and TRBJ2-1, the CDR3 gives the full variable domain: GAGVSQSPSNKVTEKGKDVELRCDPISGHTALYWYRQSLGQGLEFLIYFQGNSAPDKSGLPSDRFSAERTGGSVSTLTIQRTQQEDSAVYLCASSSQLLAGGREQFFGPGTRLTVL.